Described below is a single TCR beta chain sequence and its context. The antigen it recognizes is unknown. No much larger clone exists at a distance of one base, and base qualities are not known. This entry is derived from a study of PD-L1 blockade in urothelial cancer (dated by TCRdb to about 2017). Broadly, across the study: All patients started therapy at some point between 2014 and 2016 and received atezolizumab 1,200 mg intravenously every 3 weeks. Blood samples yielded a median of around 140,000 T cells and some 80,000 unique TCRs, with median clonality roughly 0.084. About 90% of the roughly 29 patients were identified as males with urothelial cancer of bladder origin, and a prior smoking history was reported by 18 of 29 patients. Pretreatment blood TCR-seq was available for about 28 patients, at least one posttreatment blood collection was obtained for about 25 patients, and tumor TCR-seq was available for about 25 patients. Roughly 9 patients reached durable clinical benefit, while about 19 patients did not. Whole exome sequencing and RNA sequencing of pretreatment tumors were performed alongside TCR sequencing in the same patients. Progression-free survival longer than 6 months counted as durable clinical benefit, and TCR features were additionally tested against both progression-free and overall survival. The study, an exploratory multi-omic analysis, examined somatic, immune and clinical correlates of response to PD-L1 blockade with atezolizumab in urothelial cancer. Patients had an ECOG performance status of 0 or 1 and had received between 0 and 3 prior chemotherapy regimens. TCR sequencing covered pretreatment tumor samples and matched, serially collected peripheral blood taken before and after atezolizumab treatment. Blood samples were analyzed at 3 weeks after treatment start (second dose) and at 6 weeks after treatment start.

Synthetic TCR analog templates were spiked into each PCR to estimate absolute template abundance from read counts. Using the immunoSEQ assay, TCRbeta CDR3 regions were amplified from genomic DNA with bias-controlled V and J gene primers. Sequencing of rearranged TCRbeta segments was done at approximately 20X coverage. As for the authors' bioinformatics: Clustering was used to correct sequencing errors, and CDR3s were annotated against IMGT to assign V, D and J genes. Downstream analyses used only productive TCRbeta rearrangements, leaving out any out-of-frame or stop-codon sequences. Clonality was computed as one minus Shannon entropy normalized by the log of the number of unique productive sequences. Fisher's exact test with Benjamini-Hochberg correction, using a cutoff of adjusted p below 0.01, was how clones that differed between time points or between blood and tumor were identified. TCRdb limited this immuneACCESS table to in-frame rearrangements with V and J called. A share of clones is missing; checked studies link under half to unresolved V genes, and the rest is unexplained. The V and J calls and clone size come from that table; D and trimming were worked out from the DNA. The sample table holds over 70,000 clones, of which approximately 87% were seen once. The top ten clones comprise roughly 8% of the sample.

The time point label for this specimen denotes: peripheral blood 6 weeks after treatment start. The cohort comprised 25 to 35 patients with locally advanced or metastatic urothelial carcinoma treated at Memorial Sloan Kettering on a trial protocol. Peripheral blood mononuclear cells were collected pretreatment and during treatment, at between 1 and 8 total time points per patient. The Qiagen DNeasy Blood extraction kit was used to purify genomic DNA from total PBMCs and tumor samples. PBMCs were collected pretreatment and during treatment, and were isolated and stored as previously described. The investigation overall reported the following: At 3 weeks after the start of treatment, tumor-associated TCR clones in peripheral blood had expanded more in patients with durable benefit (n ≈ 23, p = 0.022). A pretreatment peripheral blood TCR clonality below the median was linked to improved progression-free and overall survival. Because the sample size was small (n ≈ 28) and many of the analyses were exploratory, the results are meant to be hypothesis-generating.

The receptor's source is a man in his 70s with urothelial cancer. Sample: PBMCs, taken around atezolizumab (anti-PD-L1) treatment.

DNA sequence: TGTGCCAGTAGGAGACTAGCGGGAGGGCCCGGCACCGGGGAGCTGTTTTTT. Its product reads: CASRRLAGGPGTGELFF. The receptor chain draws on TRBV19 and TRBJ2-2; the central 14 bases match TRBD2. Its CDR3 holds 17 amino acids, cysteine through phenylalanine. Only the CDR3 portion is preserved as DNA: 51 bases, with reading frame beginning at the first base. In the germline V gene (reference sequence), CDR1 corresponds to LNHDA and CDR2 to SQIVND. V has 6 bases trimmed and J has 4 bases trimmed; junction bases matching no gene number 7.